The 22 T cell receptor beta chains listed next were all sequenced from one sample in a study of blood T cell repertoires in COVID-19 (dated by TCRdb to about 2020). The library was generated by the immunoSEQ multiplex PCR assay. Here the immuneACCESS table is served through TCRdb, limited to in-frame sequences with V and J called. Missing clones are a known gap in these copies; in checked studies unresolved V genes cover under half, and the rest lacks a known reason. The table for this sample lists 300,000 to 400,000 clones; around 87% of them were counted only once. The ten largest clones add up to about 2.3% of the sample. The material sequenced was peripheral blood. These receptor sequences come from a woman in her sixties with COVID-19, enrolled during active disease.

The chain uses TRBV24-1 and TRBJ1-5; D unclear. Germline V CDR1 and CDR2: KGHDR, SFDVKD. The V gene lost 2 bases and the J gene lost 1 base, with 5 bases spanning the gap. The CDR3 runs to 14 residues. The DNA for the CDR3 is TGTGCCACCAGTGATTACAGCAGCAATCAGCCCCAGCATTTT. Translation: CATSDYSSNQPQHF.

This clone has ten or more counts. The CDR3 region has the DNA TGTGCCAGCAGTGTGGGGTTGGGGGCGATCGGGGAGCTGTTTTTT. Translating gives CASSVGLGAIGELFF. The V gene is TRBV2, the J gene TRBJ2-2; perhaps TRBD1 as D (6 bases). The CDR3 has 15 amino acids. Germline values: CDR1 SNHLY, CDR2 FYNNEI. The V end lost 4 bases, the J end lost 7 bases, and 16 bases lay between the germline ends.

This chain joins TRBV5-1 and TRBJ1-6; D perhaps matches TRBD1 (5 bases). Trimming removed 2 bases from V and 6 bases from J, with 9 bases in between. The CDR3 loop spans 14 amino acids. Germline V CDR1 and CDR2: SGHRS, YFSETQ. CDR3 DNA: TGCGCCAGCAGCTTAGAACAGGTTAATTCACCCCTCCACTTT. This codes for CASSLEQVNSPLHF.

The chain has TRBV5-1 and TRBJ1-1; D uncertain. The CDR3 has 14 residues. Germline V gene sequence: CDR1 SGHRS, CDR2 YFSETQ. Deletions cut 4 bases from V and 0 bases from J, with 10 bases between. CDR3 protein: CASSVSIMNTEAFF. The CDR3 nucleotides read TGCGCCAGCAGCGTCAGTATCATGAACACTGAAGCTTTCTTT.

J is TRBJ1-2 and V is TRBV27; D is possibly TRBD1 (6 bases). Trimming took off 4 bases at V and 2 bases at J, with 11 bases between the two ends. The germline V gene has CDR1 MNHEY and CDR2 SMNVEV (reference sequence). The CDR3 length is 14 residues. The CDR3 sequence: CASSSDSANYGYTF. The CDR3, as DNA: TGTGCCAGCAGTTCGGACAGCGCGAACTATGGCTACACCTTC.

This chain uses TRBV5-4 with TRBJ2-5; 7 positions agree with TRBD2. CDR1 SGHNT and CDR2 YYREEE come from the germline V gene (reference sequence). Trimming took 0 bases from V and 5 from J; bases not matched to a gene: 13. The CDR3 sequence is 17 residues long. The CDR3 loop reads CASSLGLSGVSWETQYF. The CDR3 coding sequence is TGTGCCAGCAGCTTGGGGCTCAGCGGGGTTAGTTGGGAGACCCAGTACTTC.

The chain recombines TRBV6-1 with TRBJ1-6; D gene ambiguous. This CDR3 has 13 amino acids. V was trimmed by 2 bases and J by 5 bases, leaving 4 bases between them. CDR1 and CDR2 (germline): MNHNS, SASEGT. CDR3 sequence: CASSELDNSPLHF. The CDR3, as DNA: TGTGCCAGCAGTGAATTAGATAATTCACCCCTCCACTTT.

The chain couples TRBV7-9 to TRBJ1-2; D remains unclear. The germline CDR1 and CDR2 sequences are SEHNR and FQNEAQ (reference sequence). The CDR3 contains 16 residues. V shed 6 bases and J shed 4 bases, with 21 bases lying between them. CDR3 sequence (DNA): TGTGCCAGCAGTTTTACGAGCGTCCTTACCGGCTATGGCTACACCTTC. Residues: CASSFTSVLTGYGYTF.

This clone was counted a few times. The V call is TRBV9, the J call TRBJ2-2; D unresolved. Germline CDR1 is SGDLS and CDR2 is YYNGEE. Trimming removed 6 bases at V and 2 bases at J, with 8 bases between. The CDR3 is made up of 13 amino acids. This chain's CDR3 is CASTRLNTGELFF. The DNA for the CDR3 is TGTGCCAGCACGAGGCTTAACACCGGGGAGCTGTTTTTT. Complete variable domain (other parts from reference TRBV9 and TRBJ2-2): DSGVTQTPKHLITATGQRVTLRCSPRSGDLSVYWYQQSLDQGLQFLIQYYNGEERAKGNILERFSAQQFPDLHSELNLSSLELGDSALYFCASTRLNTGELFFGEGSRLTVL.

The chain links TRBV27 to TRBJ2-2, with D perhaps TRBD1 (6 bases). V was clipped by 6 bases and J by 1 base, with 12 bases between them. The CDR3 contains 15 residues. Looked up from germline, CDR1 is MNHEY and CDR2 is SMNVEV (reference sequence). CDR3 DNA sequence: TGTGCCAGCAGGAGCGACAGGTGGAACACCGGGGAGCTGTTTTTT. Translated: CASRSDRWNTGELFF.

This clone was counted between two and nine times. This rearrangement joins TRBV7-9 to TRBJ1-1; D possibly corresponds to TRBD1 (6 bases). This CDR3 has 13 residues. The V end lost 10 bases, the J end lost 5 bases, and 17 bases lay between the germline ends. In germline, CDR1 is SEHNR, CDR2 FQNEAQ (reference sequence). CDR3 protein: CATSKQGSTEAFF. As DNA, the CDR3 is TGTGCCACCTCGAAACAGGGATCGACTGAAGCTTTCTTT.

The V gene is TRBV5-6, the J gene TRBJ1-2, with D tentatively TRBD1 (6 bases). V dropped 4 bases and J dropped 12 bases, with 13 bases sitting between them. CDR1 is SGHDT and CDR2 is YYEEEE in the germline V gene. CDR3 size: 11 residues. CDR3 residues: CASSQGQVNTF. The CDR3 nucleotides read TGTGCCAGCAGCCAGGGACAAGTCAACACCTTC.

The gene calls are TRBV5-1 and TRBJ2-1; TRBD2 aligns across 7 bases. CDR1 is SGHRS and CDR2 is YFSETQ in the germline V gene. V gave up 0 bases and J gave up 0 bases; unmatched junction bases: 6. This CDR3 has 17 amino acids. CDR3 sequence reads: CASSLATAGTSYNEQFF. In nucleotides, the CDR3 is TGCGCCAGCAGCTTGGCCACAGCGGGGACCTCCTACAATGAGCAGTTCTTC.

V usage is TRBV11-2 and J usage is TRBJ1-4; no definite D call. Germline V gives CDR1 SGHAT, CDR2 FQNNGV. V lost 6 bases, J lost 10 bases, and 18 bases lay in between. The CDR3 is 14 residues long. The CDR3 nucleotides are TGTGCCAGCAGGTTGGCGCCGGAGCTCGGAAAACTGTTTTTT. Translating gives CASRLAPELGKLFF.

The rearrangement uses TRBV19 and TRBJ2-5; TRBD1 agrees at 10 bases. Trimming removed 6 bases from V and 1 base from J; junction bases left unmatched: 8. CDR1 and CDR2 (germline): LNHDA, SQIVND (reference sequence). This CDR3 has 16 residues. The CDR3 here is CASSASGTGAQETQYF. CDR3 in DNA: TGTGCCAGTAGCGCCTCTGGGACAGGGGCCCAAGAGACCCAGTACTTC. Based on the CDR3 plus reference TRBV19 and TRBJ2-5, the full variable domain is DGGITQSPKYLFRKEGQNVTLSCEQNLNHDAMYWYRQDPGQGLRLIYYSQIVNDFQKGDIAEGYSVSREKKESFPLTVTSAQKNPTAFYLCASSASGTGAQETQYFGPGTRLLVL.

V is TRBV30 and J is TRBJ1-2; a possible D gene is TRBD1 (5 bases). The germline V gene encodes CDR1 GTSNPN and CDR2 SVGIG (reference sequence). Trimming left V 4 bases short and J 4 bases short, with 13 bases between. The CDR3 consists of 13 residues. CDR3 sequence: CAWNRQGSYGYTF. CDR3 sequence (DNA): TGTGCCTGGAATAGGCAGGGATCCTATGGCTACACCTTC.

This clone was found once. This chain joins TRBV5-1 and TRBJ1-1, with TRBD1 matching 7 bases. The ends lost 3 bases at V and 4 bases at J; junction bases unmatched: 6. Germline lookup yields CDR1 SGHRS and CDR2 YFSETQ. The CDR3 totals 14 residues. For the CDR3, the DNA is TGCGCCAGCAGCTCGGACACAGGGGCCACTGAAGCTTTCTTT. Translation gives CASSSDTGATEAFF.

The chain carries TRBV6-1 and TRBJ1-6; D ambiguous. CDR3 size: 14 residues. Germline CDR1 is MNHNS and CDR2 is SASEGT. Trimming took 8 bases from V and 7 from J, leaving 15 bases between them. The CDR3 spells CASCPPTYNSPLHF. CDR3 coding DNA: TGTGCCAGCTGTCCTCCGACATACAATTCACCCCTCCACTTT.

The chain carries TRBV15 and TRBJ1-5, with TRBD1 identical over 9 bases. This CDR3 has 15 amino acids. The J segment lost 4 bases and the V segment lost 1 base, leaving 2 bases of the junction unmatched. In germline, CDR1 is LNHNV, CDR2 YYDKDF (reference sequence). CDR3 in amino acids: CATSRGGTGNQPQHF. For the CDR3, the DNA is TGTGCCACCAGCAGAGGTGGGACAGGGAATCAGCCCCAGCATTTT.

The sample holds one count of this clone. The V gene is TRBV9, the J gene TRBJ1-2; D is uncertain. Trimming took 3 bases from V and 4 from J, leaving 7 bases between them. The germline CDR1 and CDR2 sequences are SGDLS and YYNGEE. The CDR3 contains 12 residues. CDR3 in amino acids: CASSESSYGYTF. DNA of the CDR3: TGTGCCAGCAGCGAGAGTTCCTATGGCTACACCTTC.

V and J are TRBV7-9 and TRBJ1-3; D is possibly TRBD1 (6 bases). CDR1 and CDR2 from the germline V gene are SEHNR and FQNEAQ (reference sequence). The V end was cut by 3 bases, the J end by 8 bases, with 11 bases between. The CDR3 totals 13 residues. The CDR3 sequence: CASSFRTDYTIYF. In DNA form, the CDR3 reads TGTGCCAGCAGCTTCCGGACAGACTACACCATATATTTT. Full variable domain (remainder filled in from reference TRBV7-9 and TRBJ1-3): DTGVSQNPRHKITKRGQNVTFRCDPISEHNRLYWYRQTLGQGPEFLTYFQNEAQLEKSRLLSDRFSAERPKGSFSTLEIQRTEQGDSAMYLCASSFRTDYTIYFGEGSWLTVV.

CDR3 coding DNA: TGCAGCGTTGAAGATAGGCACTCCTCGAGGGAGACCCAGTACTTC. It codes for CSVEDRHSSRETQYF. The chain joins TRBV29-1 to TRBJ2-5; D gene unclear. The germline V gene encodes CDR1 SQVTM and CDR2 ANQGSEA. CDR3 length: 15 residues. Trimming took 0 bases from V and 5 from J, leaving 16 bases between them.